This TCR beta chain was recorded in a study of blood T cells in healthy people across ages. Study findings and constraints: Compared with aged donors, long-lived donors showed fewer expanded clones, suggesting selection.

This CDR3 is built from 14 residues. The trim removed 5 bases at V and 5 bases at J, leaving 7 bases unmatched. CDR1 is DFQATT, CDR2 SNEGSKA, per germline (reference sequence). Comment on this clonotype: Its antigen is unknown.

A J-beta primer mix and a sample-barcoded 5' primer were used in a second PCR of about 6 to 12 cycles. One entry per CDR3 protein, called by TCRdb with MiXCR from the 5' RACE reads. The table has over 950,000 distinct CDR3 sequences, about 51% seen once; the top ten hold about a fifth. Sequenced material: blood. The TCR was taken from a woman aged 60-75 years in good health. This rearrangement joins TRBV20-1 to TRBJ1-2; 11 positions agree with TRBD1. This CDR3 reads CSAEGQGGRYGYTF. The CDR3 coding sequence is TGCAGTGCTGAGGGACAGGGGGGTAGATATGGCTACACCTTC.